Each of the 13 T cell receptor beta chains below was sequenced from the same sample in a study of breast tumors, draining lymph nodes, adjacent tissues. TCRdb fed the multiplex PCR reads into MiXCR, producing one record per CDR3 protein. The repertoire includes 50,000 to 75,000 distinct CDR3 sequences, roughly 59% of them detected once, and roughly 18% sits in the top ten. Source material: breast tumor tissue. These receptors all come from a female donor with breast cancer. Some clones in this sample may be carry-over from other donors' samples.

The chain uses TRBV25-1 and TRBJ1-5, with D tentatively TRBD1 (5 bases). Trimming stripped 8 bases from V and 4 bases from J, with 12 bases between. This CDR3 contains 13 residues. Per germline, CDR1 MGHDK and CDR2 SYGVNS. The CDR3 DNA sequence: TGTGCCAGCGCGGGGGGTGGAAATCAGCCCCAGCATTTT. Translation gives CASAGGGNQPQHF.

V gene TRBV25-1 combines with J gene TRBJ1-2; D is perhaps TRBD1 (6 bases). V lost 2 bases and J lost 6, with 10 bases in between. The CDR3 is 13 residues long. Germline assignment: CDR1 MGHDK and CDR2 SYGVNS. CDR3 coding DNA: TGTGCCAGCAGTGAAAGACAGGACAATGGCTACACCTTC. This translates into CASSERQDNGYTF.

This clonotype was recorded once. A much larger clone lies a single base off, so this may be a read error. The chain links TRBV7-9 to TRBJ1-1; no reliable D call. This CDR3 is built from 13 residues. CDR1 and CDR2 (germline): SEHNR, FQNEAQ (reference sequence). Between the trimmed V and J ends, which lost 3 bases and 3 bases, there was a span of 8 bases. Here the CDR3 DNA reads TGTGCCAGCAGCTTGGGGAAGGACACTGAAGCTTTCTTT. The encoded protein is CASSLGKDTEAFF.

The CDR3 sequence: CATSSPSGRRTDTQYF. DNA for the CDR3: TGTGCCACCAGCAGCCCAAGCGGGAGACGCACAGATACGCAGTATTTT. The V gene is TRBV15, the J gene TRBJ2-3, with 8 nucleotides matching TRBD2. This CDR3 spans 16 amino acids. V shed 3 bases and J 1 base; nucleotides not matched to a gene: 6. From germline, CDR1 is LNHNV and CDR2 YYDKDF (reference sequence).

This chain uses TRBV20-1 with TRBJ1-6; TRBD1 agrees at 8 bases. The CDR3 is 15 residues long. V shed 0 bases, J shed 7 bases, and the junction held 5 bases outside the gene matches. Germline V gene data show CDR1 as DFQATT and CDR2 as SNEGSKA (reference sequence). The chain's CDR3 is CSARDRQGSNSPLHF. CDR3 in DNA: TGCAGTGCTAGAGATCGACAGGGGTCAAATTCACCCCTCCACTTT.

The rearrangement links TRBV15 to TRBJ1-5; D call uncertain. The CDR3 has 13 residues. Between the trimmed V and J ends, which lost 1 base and 3 bases, there was a span of 4 bases. Per germline, CDR1 LNHNV and CDR2 YYDKDF (reference sequence). The chain's CDR3 is CATSRAANQPQHF. The CDR3 DNA reads as TGTGCCACCAGCAGAGCTGCCAATCAGCCCCAGCATTTT.

V is TRBV2 and J is TRBJ2-3, with 8 bases identical to TRBD2. V trimming: 2 bases; J trimming: 15 bases; junction bases outside the gene matches: 7. The CDR3 extends over 12 amino acids. Germline V gene lookup returns CDR1 SNHLY and CDR2 FYNNEI. This CDR3 is CASSERSGSFYF. The CDR3 DNA is TGTGCCAGCAGTGAACGGAGCGGGAGTTTCTATTTT.

The gene calls are TRBV3-1 and TRBJ2-7; weak D call: TRBD1 (5 bases). Germline assignment: CDR1 LGHDT and CDR2 YNNKEL (reference sequence). Between the trimmed V and J ends, which lost 1 base and 7 bases, there was a span of 17 bases. This CDR3 region has 15 residues. CDR3 coding DNA: TGTGCCAGCAGCCAAGGCATAAGGGGAACCGGGGAGCAGTACTTC. It is translated as CASSQGIRGTGEQYF.

The rearrangement links TRBV19 to TRBJ1-6; D gene ambiguous. The V end was cut by 3 bases, the J end by 0 bases, with 15 bases between. Germline lookup yields CDR1 LNHDA and CDR2 SQIVND (reference sequence). This CDR3 has 18 residues. The CDR3 spells CASSMRPAVSSYNSPLHF. CDR3 nucleotide sequence: TGTGCCAGTAGTATGCGGCCGGCGGTGAGCTCCTATAATTCACCCCTCCACTTT.

This chain uses TRBV11-1 with TRBJ2-7; D possibly corresponds to TRBD2 (6 bases). The V end was cut by 5 bases, the J end by 5 bases, with 16 bases between. Per germline, CDR1 SGHAT and CDR2 FQDESV (reference sequence). The CDR3 spans 14 residues. The CDR3 nucleotides are TGTGCCAGCAGCGGGAGGCGCCCGGGGGACGAGCAGTACTTC. Its protein product is CASSGRRPGDEQYF.

This chain uses TRBV12-3 or TRBV12-4 with TRBJ2-5; no firm D call. Trimming took 1 base from V and 6 from J, leaving 3 bases between them. CDR3 length equals 11 residues. CDR3 nucleotides: TGTGCCAGCAGTTTAGTGAAGACCCAGTACTTC. Protein sequence: CASSLVKTQYF.

The rearrangement joins TRBV20-1 to TRBJ2-7; TRBD2 matches 8 bases. Germline values: CDR1 DFQATT, CDR2 SNEGSKA (reference sequence). V shed 6 bases, J shed 3 bases, and the junction held 13 bases outside the gene matches. The length of the CDR3 is 15 residues. Here the CDR3 DNA reads TGCAGTGCCAGCAGTTCCCAGCGGGAGAGCTACGAGCAGTACTTC. This translates into CSASSSQRESYEQYF.

Turning to this clonotype: Germline is not matched at one junction end, which may reflect a read error. V and J are TRBV5-1 and TRBJ2-3; 9 bases are a match to TRBD1. The CDR3 runs 15 residues. CDR1 SGHRS and CDR2 YFSETQ come from the germline V gene. CDR3 amino acids: CASTAVDRGTDTQYF. In DNA form, the CDR3 reads TGTGCCAGTACGGCGGTGGACAGGGGCACCGATACGCAGTATTTT.